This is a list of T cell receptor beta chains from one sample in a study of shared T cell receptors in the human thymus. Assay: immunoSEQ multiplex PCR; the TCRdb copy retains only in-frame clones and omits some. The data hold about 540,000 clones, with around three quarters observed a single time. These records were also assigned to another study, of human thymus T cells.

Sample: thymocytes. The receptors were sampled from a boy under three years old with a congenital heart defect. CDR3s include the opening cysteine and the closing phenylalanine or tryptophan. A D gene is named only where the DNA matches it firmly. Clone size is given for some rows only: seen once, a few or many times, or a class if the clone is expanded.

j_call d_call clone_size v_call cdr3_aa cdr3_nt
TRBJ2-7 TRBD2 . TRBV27 CASGAGASYEQYF TGTGCCAGCGGTGCGGGAGCAAGCTACGAGCAGTACTTC
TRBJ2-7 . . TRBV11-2 CASSATILRSYEQYF TGTGCCAGCAGCGCTACTATACTCCGATCCTACGAGCAGTACTTC
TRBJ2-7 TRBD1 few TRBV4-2 CASSQTGNSYEQYF TGTGCCAGCAGCCAGACAGGGAACTCCTACGAGCAGTACTTC
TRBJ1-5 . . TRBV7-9 CASSTVGLEGGKHQPQHF TGTGCCAGCAGCACGGTCGGGTTGGAGGGTGGAAAGCATCAGCCCCAGCATTTT
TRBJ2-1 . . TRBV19 CASSIGAGSNYNEQFF TGTGCCAGTAGTATAGGGGCAGGGTCTAACTACAATGAGCAGTTCTTC
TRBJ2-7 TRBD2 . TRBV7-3 CASSPNGLAGPSYEQYF TGTGCCAGCAGCCCTAACGGACTAGCGGGACCCTCCTACGAGCAGTACTTC
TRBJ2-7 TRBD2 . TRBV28 CASRQSSGREGEQYF TGTGCCAGCAGGCAGAGTAGCGGGAGGGAAGGCGAGCAGTACTTC
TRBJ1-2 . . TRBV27 CASLGLPGGYTF TGTGCCAGCTTGGGACTCCCGGGAGGCTACACCTTC
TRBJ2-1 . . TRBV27 CASSFSGGEQFF TGTGCCAGCAGTTTTAGCGGAGGGGAGCAGTTCTTC
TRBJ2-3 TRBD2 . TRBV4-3 CASSQHRQRGGSMADTQYF TGCGCCAGCAGCCAACACCGTCAACGGGGCGGGAGTATGGCAGATACGCAGTATTTT
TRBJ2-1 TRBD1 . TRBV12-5 CASGWGQGDYNEQFF TGTGCTAGTGGTTGGGGGCAGGGGGACTACAATGAGCAGTTCTTC
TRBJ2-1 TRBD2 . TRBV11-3 CASRGGRRYNEQFF TGTGCCAGCAGAGGCGGGAGAAGGTACAATGAGCAGTTCTTC
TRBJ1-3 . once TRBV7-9 CASSLATGSTGNTIYF TGTGCCAGCAGCTTAGCCACAGGGTCCACTGGAAACACCATATATTTT
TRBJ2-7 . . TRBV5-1 CASRGTRPYEQYF TGCGCCAGCAGGGGGACACGTCCCTACGAGCAGTACTTC
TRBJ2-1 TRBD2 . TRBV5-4 CASSPPGTSVNEQFF TGTGCCAGCAGCCCCCCCGGGACTAGCGTAAATGAGCAGTTCTTC
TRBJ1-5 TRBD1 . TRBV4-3 CASSHDRASNPQHF TGCGCCAGCAGCCACGACAGGGCTAGCAATCCCCAGCATTTT
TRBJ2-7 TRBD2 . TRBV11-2 CASSLEKVPQRGYEQYF TGTGCCAGCAGCTTAGAAAAGGTCCCCCAGCGGGGCTACGAGCAGTACTTC
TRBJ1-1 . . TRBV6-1 CAANQWGGFHTEAFF TGTGCCGCGAATCAATGGGGGGGGTTTCACACTGAAGCTTTCTTT
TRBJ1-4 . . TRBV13 CASSRPPSGGRNEKLFF TGTGCCAGCAGCCGTCCGCCCTCCGGGGGGCGAAATGAAAAACTGTTTTTT
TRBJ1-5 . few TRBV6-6 CASSYSNAGGNQPQHF TGTGCCAGCAGTTACTCGAATGCCGGGGGGAATCAGCCCCAGCATTTT
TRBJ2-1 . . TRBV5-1 CASRGRRDYNEQFF TGCGCCAGCCGGGGTCGGCGGGATTACAATGAGCAGTTCTTC
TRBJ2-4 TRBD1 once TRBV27 CASSLLGQALAKNIQYF TGTGCCAGCAGTTTATTGGGACAGGCCCTAGCCAAAAACATTCAGTACTTC
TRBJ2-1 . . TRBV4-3 CASSHVASGAGLYNEQFF TGCGCCAGCAGCCACGTAGCAAGTGGCGCGGGCTTGTACAATGAGCAGTTCTTC
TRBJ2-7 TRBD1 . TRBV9 CASSVMGQGAYEQYF TGTGCCAGCAGCGTAATGGGACAGGGGGCCTACGAGCAGTACTTC
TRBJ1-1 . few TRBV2 CASGGIANTEAFF TGTGCCAGCGGAGGAATAGCTAACACTGAAGCTTTCTTT
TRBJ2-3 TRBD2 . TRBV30 CARRTRTTDTQYF TGTGCAAGAAGGACTAGAACCACAGATACGCAGTATTTT
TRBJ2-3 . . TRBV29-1 CSVEVPRRDTQYF TGCAGCGTTGAGGTGCCTCGGAGGGATACGCAGTATTTT
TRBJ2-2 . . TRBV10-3 CAITDPRPPDTGELFF TGTGCCATCACCGACCCGCGGCCTCCAGACACCGGGGAGCTGTTTTTT
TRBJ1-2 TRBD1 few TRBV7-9 CASSLGQGINYGYTF TGTGCCAGCAGCTTAGGACAGGGGATTAACTATGGCTACACCTTC
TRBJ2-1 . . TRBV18 CASSPQSKSSYNEQFF TGTGCCAGCTCACCACAATCCAAGAGCTCCTACAATGAGCAGTTCTTC
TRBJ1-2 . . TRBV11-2 CASSQGNGYTF TGTGCCAGCAGCCAGGGGAATGGCTACACCTTC
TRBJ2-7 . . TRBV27 CASRSGTFSYEQYF TGTGCCAGCAGATCAGGGACTTTTAGCTACGAGCAGTACTTC
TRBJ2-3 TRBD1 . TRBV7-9 CASSLAPMTGILTDTQYF TGTGCCAGCAGCTTAGCCCCAATGACAGGGATCCTCACAGATACGCAGTATTTT
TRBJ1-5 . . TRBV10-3 CAISEGKGWGQPQHF TGTGCCATCAGTGAGGGGAAGGGGTGGGGTCAGCCCCAGCATTTT
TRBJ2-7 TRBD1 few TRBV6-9 CASSYSVEQGARDEQYF TGTGCCAGCAGTTATTCGGTTGAACAGGGGGCTAGGGACGAGCAGTACTTC
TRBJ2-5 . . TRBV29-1 CSVGARGGRARRGETQYF TGCAGCGTTGGGGCGAGGGGGGGGCGCGCTCGTAGGGGTGAGACCCAGTACTTC
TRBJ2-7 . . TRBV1 CTSSQGRGSYEQYF TGCACCAGCAGCCAGGGGAGGGGCTCCTACGAGCAGTACTTC
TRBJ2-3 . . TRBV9 CASSVDRSRTDTQYF TGTGCCAGCAGCGTAGACAGATCCCGCACAGATACGCAGTATTTT
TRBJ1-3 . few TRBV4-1 CASSQDSSGNTIYF TGCGCCAGCAGCCAGGACAGCTCTGGAAACACCATATATTTT
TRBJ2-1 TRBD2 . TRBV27 CATQGTSLNNEQFF TGTGCCACTCAGGGGACTAGCCTAAACAATGAGCAGTTCTTC
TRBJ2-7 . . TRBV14 CASSPDKVGQDNEQYF TGTGCCAGCAGCCCCGACAAGGTGGGCCAGGACAACGAGCAGTACTTC
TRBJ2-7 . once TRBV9 CASSGVAEWGEQYF TGTGCCAGCTCCGGGGTAGCGGAGTGGGGCGAGCAGTACTTC
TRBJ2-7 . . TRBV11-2 CASSVAYRGGGTYEQYF TGTGCCAGCAGCGTAGCCTACCGGGGCGGAGGGACCTACGAGCAGTACTTC
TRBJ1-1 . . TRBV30 CACPVTSAFF TGTGCCTGCCCCGTCACTTCAGCTTTCTTT
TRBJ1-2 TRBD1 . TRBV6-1 CASSGPPGQGPYGYTF TGTGCCAGCAGTGGACCACCGGGACAGGGACCCTATGGCTACACCTTC